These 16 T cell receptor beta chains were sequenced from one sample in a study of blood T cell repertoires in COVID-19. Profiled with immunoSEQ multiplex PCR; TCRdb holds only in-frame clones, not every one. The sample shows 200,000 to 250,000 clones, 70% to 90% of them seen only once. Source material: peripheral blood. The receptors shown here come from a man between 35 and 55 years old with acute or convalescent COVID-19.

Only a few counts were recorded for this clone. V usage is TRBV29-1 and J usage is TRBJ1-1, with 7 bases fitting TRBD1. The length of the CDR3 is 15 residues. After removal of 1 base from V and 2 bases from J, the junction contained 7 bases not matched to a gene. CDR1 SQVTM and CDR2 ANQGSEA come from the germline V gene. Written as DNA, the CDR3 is TGCAGCGTTGAAGCAGGACAGGCCTATAACACTGAAGCTTTCTTT. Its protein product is CSVEAGQAYNTEAFF.

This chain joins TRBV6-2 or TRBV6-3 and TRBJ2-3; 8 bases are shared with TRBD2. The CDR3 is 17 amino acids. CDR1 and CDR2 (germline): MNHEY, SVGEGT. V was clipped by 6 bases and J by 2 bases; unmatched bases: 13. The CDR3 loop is CASSRSGTRGLTDTQYF. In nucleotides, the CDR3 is TGTGCCAGCAGCAGGTCCGGGACTAGAGGCCTCACAGATACGCAGTATTTT.

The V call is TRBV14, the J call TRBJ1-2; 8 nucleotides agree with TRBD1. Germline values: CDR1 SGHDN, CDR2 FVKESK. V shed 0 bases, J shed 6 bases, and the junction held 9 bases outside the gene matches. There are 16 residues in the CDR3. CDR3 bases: TGTGCCAGCAGCCAAGAGTTCAGGGGGCCTATGGATGGCTACACCTTC. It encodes CASSQEFRGPMDGYTF. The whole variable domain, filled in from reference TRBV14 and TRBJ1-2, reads EAGVTQFPSHSVIEKGQTVTLRCDPISGHDNLYWYRRVMGKEIKFLLHFVKESKQDESGMPNNRFLAERTGGTYSTLKVQPAELEDSGVYFCASSQEFRGPMDGYTFGSGTRLTVV.

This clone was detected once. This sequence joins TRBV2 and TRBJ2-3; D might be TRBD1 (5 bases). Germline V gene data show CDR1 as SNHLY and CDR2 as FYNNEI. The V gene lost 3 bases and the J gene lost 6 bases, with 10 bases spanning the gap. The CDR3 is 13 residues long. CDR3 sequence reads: CASSDRATDTQYF. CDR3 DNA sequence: TGTGCCAGCAGTGACAGGGCTACGGATACGCAGTATTTT.

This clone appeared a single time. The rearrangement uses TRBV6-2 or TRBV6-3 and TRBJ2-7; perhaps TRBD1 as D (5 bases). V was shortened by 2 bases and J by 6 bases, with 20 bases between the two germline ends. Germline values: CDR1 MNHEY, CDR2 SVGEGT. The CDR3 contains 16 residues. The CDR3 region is CASSYGLSRAPGEQYF. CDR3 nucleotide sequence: TGTGCCAGCAGTTACGGTCTCAGCAGGGCGCCAGGCGAGCAGTACTTC.

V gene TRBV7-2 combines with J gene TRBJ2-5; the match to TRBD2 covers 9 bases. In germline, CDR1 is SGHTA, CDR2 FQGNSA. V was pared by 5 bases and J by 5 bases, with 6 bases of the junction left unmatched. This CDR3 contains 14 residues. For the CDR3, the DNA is TGTGCCAGCAGCCTTAGCGGGAGAGGGGAGACCCAGTACTTC. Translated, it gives CASSLSGRGETQYF. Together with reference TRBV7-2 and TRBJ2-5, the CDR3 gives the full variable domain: GAGVSQSPSNKVTEKGKDVELRCDPISGHTALYWYRQSLGQGLEFLIYFQGNSAPDKSGLPSDRFSAERTGGSVSTLTIQRTQQEDSAVYLCASSLSGRGETQYFGPGTRLLVL.

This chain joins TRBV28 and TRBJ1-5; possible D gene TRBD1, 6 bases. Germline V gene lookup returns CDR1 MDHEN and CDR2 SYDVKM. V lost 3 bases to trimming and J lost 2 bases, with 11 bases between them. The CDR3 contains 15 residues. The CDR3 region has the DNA TGTGCCAGCAGTTTCGCGGGGGCAGGCAATCAGCCCCAGCATTTT. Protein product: CASSFAGAGNQPQHF.

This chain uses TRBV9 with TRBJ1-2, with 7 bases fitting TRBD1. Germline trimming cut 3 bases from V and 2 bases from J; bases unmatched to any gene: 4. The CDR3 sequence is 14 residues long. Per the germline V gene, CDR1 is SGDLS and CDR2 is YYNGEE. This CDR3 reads CASSATTGNYGYTF. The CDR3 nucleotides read TGTGCCAGCAGCGCTACGACAGGGAACTATGGCTACACCTTC. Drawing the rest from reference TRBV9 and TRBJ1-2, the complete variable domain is DSGVTQTPKHLITATGQRVTLRCSPRSGDLSVYWYQQSLDQGLQFLIQYYNGEERAKGNILERFSAQQFPDLHSELNLSSLELGDSALYFCASSATTGNYGYTFGSGTRLTVV.

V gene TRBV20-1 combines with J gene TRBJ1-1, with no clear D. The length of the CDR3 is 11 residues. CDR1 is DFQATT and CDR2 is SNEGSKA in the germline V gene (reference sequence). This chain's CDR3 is CTRIMNTEAFF. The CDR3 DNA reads TGCACCAGGATTATGAACACTGAAGCTTTCTTT.

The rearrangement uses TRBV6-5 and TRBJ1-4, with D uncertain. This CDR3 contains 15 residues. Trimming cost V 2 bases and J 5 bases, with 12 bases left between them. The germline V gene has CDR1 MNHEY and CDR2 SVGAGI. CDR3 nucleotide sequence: TGTGCCAGCAGTTACGAGGGAGATGGGAATGAAAAACTGTTTTTT. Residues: CASSYEGDGNEKLFF.

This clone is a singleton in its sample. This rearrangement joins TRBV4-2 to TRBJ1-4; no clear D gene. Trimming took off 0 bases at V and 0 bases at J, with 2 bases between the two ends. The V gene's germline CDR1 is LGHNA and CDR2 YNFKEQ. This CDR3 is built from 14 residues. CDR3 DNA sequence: TGTGCCAGCAGCCAAGATACAACTAATGAAAAACTGTTTTTT. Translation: CASSQDTTNEKLFF.

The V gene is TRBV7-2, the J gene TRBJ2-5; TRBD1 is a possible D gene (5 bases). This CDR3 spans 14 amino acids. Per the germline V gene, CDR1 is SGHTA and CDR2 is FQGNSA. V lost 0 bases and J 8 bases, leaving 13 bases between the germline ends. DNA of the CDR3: TGTGCCAGCAGCTTAGCTGGCCAGGGAAATACCCAGTACTTC. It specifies CASSLAGQGNTQYF. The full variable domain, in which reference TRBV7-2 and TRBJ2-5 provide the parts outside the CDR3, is GAGVSQSPSNKVTEKGKDVELRCDPISGHTALYWYRQSLGQGLEFLIYFQGNSAPDKSGLPSDRFSAERTGGSVSTLTIQRTQQEDSAVYLCASSLAGQGNTQYFGPGTRLLVL.

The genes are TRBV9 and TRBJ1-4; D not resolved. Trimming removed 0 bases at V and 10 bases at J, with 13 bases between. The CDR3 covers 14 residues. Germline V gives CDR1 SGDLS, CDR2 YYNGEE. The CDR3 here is CASSVDGKPGKLFF. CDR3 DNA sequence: TGTGCCAGCAGCGTAGATGGTAAACCGGGAAAACTGTTTTTT. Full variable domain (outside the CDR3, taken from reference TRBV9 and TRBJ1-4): DSGVTQTPKHLITATGQRVTLRCSPRSGDLSVYWYQQSLDQGLQFLIQYYNGEERAKGNILERFSAQQFPDLHSELNLSSLELGDSALYFCASSVDGKPGKLFFGSGTQLSVL.

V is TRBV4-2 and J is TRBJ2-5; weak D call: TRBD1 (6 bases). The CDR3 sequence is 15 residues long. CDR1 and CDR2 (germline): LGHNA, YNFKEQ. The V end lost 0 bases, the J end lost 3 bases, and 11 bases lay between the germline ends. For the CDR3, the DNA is TGTGCCAGCAGCCAAGAAGAGACAGGCAAAGAGACCCAGTACTTC. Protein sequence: CASSQEETGKETQYF.

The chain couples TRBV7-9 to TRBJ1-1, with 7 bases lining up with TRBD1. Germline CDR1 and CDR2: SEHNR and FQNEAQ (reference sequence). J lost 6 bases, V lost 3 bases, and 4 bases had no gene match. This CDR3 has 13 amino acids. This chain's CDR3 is CASSLGQRAEAFF. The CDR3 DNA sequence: TGTGCCAGCAGCTTGGGACAGAGGGCTGAAGCTTTCTTT.

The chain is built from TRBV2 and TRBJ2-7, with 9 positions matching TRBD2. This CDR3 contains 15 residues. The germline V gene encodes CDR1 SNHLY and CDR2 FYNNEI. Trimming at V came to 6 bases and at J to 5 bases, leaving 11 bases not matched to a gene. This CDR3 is CASSPRAGGPNEQYF. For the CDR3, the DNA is TGTGCCAGCAGCCCCAGGGCGGGGGGGCCTAACGAGCAGTACTTC.